The rows below give T cell receptor beta chains drawn from one sample of a study of OX40 agonist ivuxolimab in advanced cancers. The repertoire was sequenced with immunoSEQ multiplex PCR; TCRdb's copy has only in-frame clones and lacks some. The table includes tens of thousands of clones, about 92% detected once. This material consisted of CD4+ or CD8+ T cells sorted from blood, taken in a trial of the OX40 agonist ivuxolimab. These receptors were taken from an adult with an advanced solid tumor such as melanoma, head and neck, liver or kidney cancer. Each CDR3 is given with its conserved first and last residue. D genes are given only for firm matches. Clone size is given for some rows only: seen once, a few or many times, or a class if the clone is expanded.

j_gene: TRBJ1-1
v_gene: TRBV4-1
abundance: -
d_gene: -
CDR3aa: CASSPGRGMGNTEAFF
CDR3nt: TGCGCCAGCAGCCCCGGTCGGGGTATGGGGAACACTGAAGCTTTCTTT

j_gene: TRBJ2-7
v_gene: TRBV5-6
abundance: -
d_gene: -
CDR3aa: CASSLAPGRVYEQYF
CDR3nt: TGTGCCAGCAGCTTGGCCCCAGGGCGGGTCTACGAGCAGTACTTC

j_gene: TRBJ2-3
v_gene: TRBV25-1
abundance: once
d_gene: -
CDR3aa: CASSDGHTQYF
CDR3nt: TGTGCCAGCAGTGACGGCCATACGCAGTATTTT

j_gene: TRBJ2-1
v_gene: TRBV4-3
abundance: -
d_gene: -
CDR3aa: CASSQDASDSYNEQFF
CDR3nt: TGCGCCAGCAGCCAGGATGCCTCGGACAGTTACAATGAGCAGTTCTTC

j_gene: TRBJ1-2
v_gene: TRBV15
abundance: -
d_gene: -
CDR3aa: CATSRDLTSPNYGYTF
CDR3nt: TGTGCCACCAGCAGAGATTTGACTTCCCCTAACTATGGCTACACCTTC

j_gene: TRBJ1-1
v_gene: TRBV27
abundance: -
d_gene: TRBD1
CDR3aa: CASSFQGGTEAFF
CDR3nt: TGTGCCAGCAGTTTCCAGGGGGGAACTGAAGCTTTCTTT

j_gene: TRBJ1-2
v_gene: TRBV29-1
abundance: -
d_gene: -
CDR3aa: CSVEFPRGGLLNYGYTF
CDR3nt: TGCAGCGTTGAATTTCCTCGGGGAGGTCTCCTTAACTATGGCTACACCTTC

j_gene: TRBJ2-7
v_gene: TRBV23-1
abundance: -
d_gene: TRBD2
CDR3aa: CASRRDGTSGYEQYF
CDR3nt: TGCGCCAGCAGAAGGGACGGGACTAGCGGCTACGAGCAGTACTTC

j_gene: TRBJ2-7
v_gene: TRBV6-1
abundance: -
d_gene: -
CDR3aa: CASTPPVSYEQYF
CDR3nt: TGTGCCAGCACCCCCCCCGTCTCCTACGAGCAGTACTTC

j_gene: TRBJ2-3
v_gene: TRBV6-5
abundance: -
d_gene: -
CDR3aa: CASSYGRGPSTDTQYF
CDR3nt: TGTGCCAGCAGTTACGGGCGGGGGCCTAGCACAGATACGCAGTATTTT

j_gene: TRBJ2-1
v_gene: TRBV6-4
abundance: -
d_gene: -
CDR3aa: CASSDRPYNEQFF
CDR3nt: TGTGCCAGCAGTGACCGACCTTACAATGAGCAGTTCTTC

j_gene: TRBJ2-7
v_gene: TRBV7-2
abundance: -
d_gene: TRBD1
CDR3aa: CASSLSGGPMGEQYF
CDR3nt: TGTGCCAGCAGCCTCTCAGGGGGACCTATGGGCGAGCAGTACTTC

j_gene: TRBJ1-2
v_gene: TRBV21-1
abundance: -
d_gene: -
CDR3aa: CASSNGTGIFCNYGYTF
CDR3nt: TGTGCCAGCAGCAACGGGACAGGGATCTTTTGTAACTATGGCTACACCTTC

j_gene: TRBJ2-1
v_gene: TRBV19
abundance: -
d_gene: -
CDR3aa: CASSIVATPYNEQFF
CDR3nt: TGTGCCAGTAGTATAGTGGCGACTCCTTACAATGAGCAGTTCTTC

j_gene: TRBJ1-6
v_gene: TRBV7-9
abundance: -
d_gene: -
CDR3aa: CASSPDSRNSPLHF
CDR3nt: TGTGCCAGCAGCCCGGACAGTCGTAATTCACCCCTCCACTTT

j_gene: TRBJ2-7
v_gene: TRBV9
abundance: -
d_gene: -
CDR3aa: CASSEGRDPTSYEQYF
CDR3nt: TGTGCCAGCAGCGAGGGCCGGGACCCCACCTCCTACGAGCAGTACTTC

j_gene: TRBJ1-3
v_gene: TRBV27
abundance: -
d_gene: -
CDR3aa: CASRLTGFAGNTIYF
CDR3nt: TGTGCCAGCAGACTTACAGGGTTTGCTGGAAACACCATATATTTT

j_gene: TRBJ1-6
v_gene: TRBV6-1
abundance: -
d_gene: -
CDR3aa: CASSEGVTLTFSYNSPLHF
CDR3nt: TGTGCCAGCAGTGAAGGTGTCACTCTCACCTTCTCCTATAATTCACCCCTCCACTTT

j_gene: TRBJ1-4
v_gene: TRBV4-3
abundance: -
d_gene: -
CDR3aa: CASSQDRVREKLFF
CDR3nt: TGCGCCAGCAGCCAAGACAGGGTGAGGGAAAAACTGTTTTTT

j_gene: TRBJ2-5
v_gene: TRBV4-1
abundance: -
d_gene: -
CDR3aa: CASSHIQTTPQETQYF
CDR3nt: TGCGCCAGCAGCCACATACAGACGACGCCACAAGAGACCCAGTACTTC

j_gene: TRBJ1-1
v_gene: TRBV5-1
abundance: -
d_gene: -
CDR3aa: CASSLEEGKWTEAFF
CDR3nt: TGCGCCAGCAGCTTGGAAGAGGGGAAGTGGACTGAAGCTTTCTTT

j_gene: TRBJ2-3
v_gene: TRBV4-3
abundance: -
d_gene: TRBD2
CDR3aa: CASSLGTSGGAFTDTQYF
CDR3nt: TGCGCCAGCAGCCTCGGGACTAGCGGGGGGGCTTTCACAGATACGCAGTATTTT

j_gene: TRBJ2-3
v_gene: TRBV2
abundance: -
d_gene: TRBD2
CDR3aa: CASSLSGGAVDTQYF
CDR3nt: TGTGCCAGCAGTTTGAGCGGGGGGGCCGTGGATACGCAGTATTTT

j_gene: TRBJ2-1
v_gene: TRBV5-4
abundance: -
d_gene: -
CDR3aa: CASSLEGGLSYNEQFF
CDR3nt: TGTGCCAGCAGCTTGGAAGGGGGACTCTCCTACAATGAGCAGTTCTTC

j_gene: TRBJ2-1
v_gene: TRBV7-6
abundance: -
d_gene: -
CDR3aa: CASSSQVGSGNEQFF
CDR3nt: TGTGCCAGCAGCTCTCAAGTTGGATCTGGCAATGAGCAGTTCTTC

j_gene: TRBJ1-5
v_gene: TRBV27
abundance: -
d_gene: -
CDR3aa: CASRLGGGVQPQHF
CDR3nt: TGTGCCAGCAGACTAGGGGGGGGCGTTCAGCCCCAGCATTTT

j_gene: TRBJ1-1
v_gene: TRBV6-6
abundance: -
d_gene: -
CDR3aa: CASSYGGGDTEAFF
CDR3nt: TGTGCCAGCAGTTACGGGGGAGGGGACACTGAAGCTTTCTTT

j_gene: TRBJ2-3
v_gene: TRBV5-4
abundance: -
d_gene: TRBD1
CDR3aa: CASSPGTGGTDTQYF
CDR3nt: TGTGCCAGCAGCCCCGGGACAGGGGGAACAGATACGCAGTATTTT

j_gene: TRBJ1-4
v_gene: TRBV30
abundance: -
d_gene: -
CDR3aa: CAWSPTNEKLFF
CDR3nt: TGTGCCTGGAGTCCAACTAATGAAAAACTGTTTTTT

j_gene: TRBJ2-2
v_gene: TRBV27
abundance: -
d_gene: TRBD1
CDR3aa: CASTIYQGADGELFF
CDR3nt: TGTGCCAGCACCATTTATCAGGGGGCGGACGGGGAGCTGTTTTTT

j_gene: TRBJ1-5
v_gene: TRBV28
abundance: -
d_gene: -
CDR3aa: CASSLDGRNQPQHF
CDR3nt: TGTGCCAGCAGCTTAGACGGACGCAATCAGCCCCAGCATTTT

j_gene: TRBJ2-2
v_gene: TRBV27
abundance: -
d_gene: -
CDR3aa: CASSPTRGQPTLRTGELFF
CDR3nt: TGTGCCAGCAGTCCTACAAGGGGACAACCGACACTCAGAACCGGGGAGCTGTTTTTT

j_gene: TRBJ2-1
v_gene: TRBV4-1
abundance: -
d_gene: -
CDR3aa: CASSQQINEQFF
CDR3nt: TGCGCCAGCAGCCAACAGATAAATGAGCAGTTCTTC

j_gene: TRBJ2-7
v_gene: TRBV27
abundance: once
d_gene: TRBD1
CDR3aa: CASNSGQGPYEQYF
CDR3nt: TGTGCCAGCAATTCAGGACAGGGACCCTACGAGCAGTACTTC

j_gene: TRBJ2-7
v_gene: TRBV10-2
abundance: -
d_gene: -
CDR3aa: CASSGPGEQYF
CDR3nt: TGCGCCAGCAGCGGGCCGGGAGAGCAGTACTTC

j_gene: TRBJ2-7
v_gene: TRBV29-1
abundance: -
d_gene: TRBD1
CDR3aa: CSAGDRGPYEQYF
CDR3nt: TGCAGCGCCGGGGACAGGGGGCCCTACGAGCAGTACTTC

j_gene: TRBJ2-7
v_gene: TRBV29-1
abundance: once
d_gene: -
CDR3aa: CSAQTGTPPYEQYF
CDR3nt: TGCAGCGCTCAAACCGGGACACCCCCCTACGAGCAGTACTTC

j_gene: TRBJ1-1
v_gene: TRBV20-1
abundance: -
d_gene: -
CDR3aa: CSAREAPEAFF
CDR3nt: TGCAGTGCTAGAGAGGCCCCTGAAGCTTTCTTT

j_gene: TRBJ2-1
v_gene: TRBV13
abundance: -
d_gene: TRBD2
CDR3aa: CASSLLAGSSYNEQFF
CDR3nt: TGTGCCAGCAGCCTTTTAGCGGGCAGCTCCTACAATGAGCAGTTCTTC

j_gene: TRBJ2-7
v_gene: TRBV7-8
abundance: -
d_gene: -
CDR3aa: CASSFSYEQYF
CDR3nt: TGTGCCAGCAGCTTTAGCTACGAGCAGTACTTC

j_gene: TRBJ2-5
v_gene: TRBV2
abundance: -
d_gene: -
CDR3aa: CASSEGPTVGQTQYF
CDR3nt: TGTGCCAGCAGTGAAGGACCCACGGTCGGGCAGACCCAGTACTTC

j_gene: TRBJ2-6
v_gene: TRBV5-1
abundance: -
d_gene: TRBD1
CDR3aa: CASSLDDRASGANVLTF
CDR3nt: TGCGCCAGCAGCCTGGATGACAGGGCATCTGGGGCCAACGTCCTGACTTTC

j_gene: TRBJ2-1
v_gene: TRBV11-2
abundance: -
d_gene: -
CDR3aa: CASSLTVSSYNEQFF
CDR3nt: TGTGCCAGCAGCTTAACAGTTAGCTCCTACAATGAGCAGTTCTTC

j_gene: TRBJ1-1
v_gene: TRBV5-6
abundance: -
d_gene: -
CDR3aa: CASTGGTEAFF
CDR3nt: TGTGCCAGCACCGGGGGCACTGAAGCTTTCTTT

j_gene: TRBJ2-1
v_gene: TRBV6-5
abundance: -
d_gene: -
CDR3aa: CASSSINEQFF
CDR3nt: TGTGCCAGCAGTTCGATCAATGAGCAGTTCTTC

j_gene: TRBJ2-5
v_gene: TRBV7-2
abundance: -
d_gene: -
CDR3aa: CASSLGLLKHF
CDR3nt: TGTGCCAGCAGCTTAGGACTGCTCAAACACTTC

j_gene: TRBJ2-1
v_gene: TRBV6-1
abundance: -
d_gene: -
CDR3aa: CASSEVEWNEQFF
CDR3nt: TGTGCCAGCAGTGAAGTAGAGTGGAATGAGCAGTTCTTC

j_gene: TRBJ1-2
v_gene: TRBV20-1
abundance: -
d_gene: -
CDR3aa: CSARDTTGDTF
CDR3nt: TGCAGTGCTCGCGATACCACCGGTGACACCTTC

j_gene: TRBJ1-1
v_gene: TRBV28
abundance: few
d_gene: -
CDR3aa: CASTWSSLNTEAFF
CDR3nt: TGTGCCAGCACCTGGAGTAGTTTGAACACTGAAGCTTTCTTT

j_gene: TRBJ2-2
v_gene: TRBV19
abundance: -
d_gene: TRBD1
CDR3aa: CASSIRDRGTYGELFF
CDR3nt: TGTGCCAGTAGTATTAGGGACAGGGGAACGTACGGGGAGCTGTTTTTT

j_gene: TRBJ1-2
v_gene: TRBV2
abundance: -
d_gene: TRBD1
CDR3aa: CASSESETGAWGYTF
CDR3nt: TGTGCCAGCAGTGAATCCGAGACAGGGGCTTGGGGCTACACCTTC

j_gene: TRBJ2-5
v_gene: TRBV7-9
abundance: -
d_gene: TRBD1
CDR3aa: CASSTRDRAPWTQYF
CDR3nt: TGTGCCAGCAGCACCCGCGACAGGGCCCCATGGACCCAGTACTTC

j_gene: TRBJ1-5
v_gene: TRBV15
abundance: -
d_gene: TRBD1
CDR3aa: CATSTGQGQPQHF
CDR3nt: TGTGCCACCAGCACCGGACAGGGCCAGCCCCAGCATTTT

j_gene: TRBJ2-1
v_gene: TRBV7-6
abundance: once
d_gene: TRBD2
CDR3aa: CASSWTLAGVGDEQFF
CDR3nt: TGTGCCAGCAGCTGGACCCTAGCGGGAGTGGGCGATGAGCAGTTCTTC

j_gene: TRBJ2-7
v_gene: TRBV5-1
abundance: -
d_gene: -
CDR3aa: CASSLVSDGSYEQYF
CDR3nt: TGCGCCAGCAGCTTGGTTTCTGACGGCTCCTACGAGCAGTACTTC

j_gene: TRBJ2-7
v_gene: TRBV9
abundance: -
d_gene: -
CDR3aa: CASSPPKQYF
CDR3nt: TGTGCCAGCAGCCCCCCTAAGCAGTACTTC

j_gene: TRBJ1-5
v_gene: TRBV7-6
abundance: -
d_gene: TRBD1
CDR3aa: CASSLGTGANQPQHF
CDR3nt: TGTGCCAGCAGCTTGGGGACAGGGGCCAATCAGCCCCAGCATTTT

j_gene: TRBJ2-2
v_gene: TRBV7-3
abundance: -
d_gene: -
CDR3aa: CATAGVTGELFF
CDR3nt: TGTGCCACCGCAGGGGTCACCGGGGAGCTGTTTTTT